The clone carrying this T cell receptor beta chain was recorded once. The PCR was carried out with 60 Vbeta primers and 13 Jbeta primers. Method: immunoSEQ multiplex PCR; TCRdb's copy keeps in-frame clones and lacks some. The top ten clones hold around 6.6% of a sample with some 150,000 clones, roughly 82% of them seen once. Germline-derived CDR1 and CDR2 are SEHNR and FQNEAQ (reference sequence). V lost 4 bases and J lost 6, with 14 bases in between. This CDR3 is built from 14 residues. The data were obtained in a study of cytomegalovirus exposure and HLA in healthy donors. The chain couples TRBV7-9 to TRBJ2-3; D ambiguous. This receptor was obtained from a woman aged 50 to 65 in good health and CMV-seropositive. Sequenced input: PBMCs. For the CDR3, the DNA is TGTGCCAGCAGCTCCCTTCGGCAGAGGGATACGCAGTATTTT. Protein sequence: CASSSLRQRDTQYF.